This T cell receptor beta chain appears in the sequencing data of a study of Graves' ophthalmopathy and Graves' hyperthyroidism. TCR beta CDR3 regions were amplified from RNA transcripts. The first round was an RT-PCR with HTBI primers, and the second round was a multiplex PCR. TCRdb re-called the multiplex PCR reads through MiXCR, storing one row per CDR3 protein. The table lists approximately 700,000 distinct CDR3 sequences, around 40% of them singletons. CDR1 is SGHAT, CDR2 FQDESV, per germline (reference sequence). V was cut by 0 bases and J by 0 bases, with 14 bases left in between. The CDR3 spans 17 residues.

The chain links TRBV11-1 to TRBJ1-2; D is possibly TRBD1 (6 bases). This receptor was taken from an adult man with Graves' ophthalmopathy. Sequencing input: peripheral blood. The CDR3 nucleotides are TGTGCCAGCAGCTTAGCGAGTTCAGGGGAAACTAACTATGGCTACACCTTC. Encoded protein: CASSLASSGETNYGYTF.